A single sample is the source of the 16 T cell receptor beta chains below, sequenced in a study of cytomegalovirus exposure and HLA in healthy donors. Both 60 Vbeta primers and 13 Jbeta primers went into the PCR. Sequencing used immunoSEQ multiplex PCR; TCRdb keeps in-frame clones, though not all of them. This sample's clone table lists 130,000 or so clones. Material: PBMCs. These receptors were collected from a woman between 35 and 50 years old in good health and CMV-seronegative.

CDR3 sequence (DNA): TGCGCCAGCAGCCAACTATACAGGGGCGGCTATGGCTACACCTTC. It yields the protein CASSQLYRGGYGYTF. The chain carries TRBV4-1 and TRBJ1-2; 7 bases agree with TRBD1. The CDR3 loop spans 15 amino acids. Looked up from germline, CDR1 is MGHRA and CDR2 is YSYEKL. The V gene end was trimmed by 2 bases and the J gene end by 4 bases; junction bases not matched to a gene: 7.

The chain has TRBV29-1 and TRBJ1-2; D remains unclear. Germline values: CDR1 SQVTM, CDR2 ANQGSEA. V was trimmed by 5 bases and J by 8 bases, leaving 6 bases between them. The CDR3 is made up of 9 amino acids. CDR3 protein: CSVTGGYTF. The CDR3 DNA is TGCAGCGTTACGGGAGGCTACACCTTC.

The V and J genes are TRBV6-5 and TRBJ1-1, with 7 bases identical to TRBD1. CDR3 length equals 15 residues. Germline CDR1 and CDR2: MNHEY and SVGAGI. J lost 4 bases, V lost 6 bases, and 11 bases had no gene match. CDR3 sequence (DNA): TGTGCCAGCAGATCGTTCGAGGGGGCAGGCACTGAAGCTTTCTTT. It is translated as CASRSFEGAGTEAFF.

Here the CDR3 DNA reads TGTGCCAGCAGCCAACAAGGGGGGGGCAATGAGCAGTTCTTC. Its protein product is CASSQQGGGNEQFF. This chain connects TRBV2 to TRBJ2-1; the D gene is possibly TRBD2 (7 bases). The CDR3 contains 14 residues. Per the germline V gene, CDR1 is SNHLY and CDR2 is FYNNEI. Trimming cost V 6 bases and J 6 bases, with 15 bases left between them.

This chain uses TRBV6-1 with TRBJ2-1; D call uncertain. This CDR3 has 13 amino acids. Trimming stripped 2 bases from V and 5 bases from J, with 7 bases between. Germline V gene data show CDR1 as MNHNS and CDR2 as SASEGT. The CDR3 DNA reads TGTGCCAGCAGTGAATATGCAGACAATGAGCAGTTCTTC. This translates into CASSEYADNEQFF.

The rearrangement joins TRBV6-1 to TRBJ1-5; D uncertain. Germline CDR1 is MNHNS and CDR2 is SASEGT. The CDR3 has 13 residues. V was cut by 7 bases and J by 6 bases, with 13 bases left in between. Here the CDR3 DNA reads TGTGCCAGCAAAATGGATTGGGCTCAGCCCCAGCATTTT. Protein: CASKMDWAQPQHF.

The chain employs TRBV18 and TRBJ2-1; 9 bases line up with TRBD2. Trimming took 0 bases from V and 9 from J; bases not matched to a gene: 9. In germline, CDR1 is KGHSH, CDR2 LQKENI. The CDR3 has 16 amino acids. CDR3 residues: CASSPPGLATGTEQFF. CDR3 nucleotides: TGTGCCAGCTCACCACCGGGACTAGCTACGGGGACTGAGCAGTTCTTC.

The chain recombines TRBV7-2 with TRBJ1-5, with 7 bases aligning to TRBD1. Germline V gene sequence: CDR1 SGHTA, CDR2 FQGNSA. The CDR3 is made up of 15 amino acids. V trimming: 5 bases; J trimming: 2 bases; junction bases outside the gene matches: 6. CDR3 region: CASSPQGRGNQPQHF. The CDR3 nucleotides read TGTGCCAGCAGCCCACAGGGGCGCGGCAATCAGCCCCAGCATTTT.

This sequence joins TRBV4-2 and TRBJ1-1, with 7 nucleotides matching TRBD1. The J segment lost 11 bases and the V segment lost 4 bases, leaving 10 bases of the junction unmatched. The germline V gene encodes CDR1 LGHNA and CDR2 YNFKEQ. This CDR3 is built from 13 residues. The CDR3 DNA sequence: TGTGCCAGCAGCCCTGACAGGGCGGGTCTGGCTTTCTTT. Its protein product is CASSPDRAGLAFF.

The V and J genes are TRBV7-2 and TRBJ1-6, with D hard to call. The CDR3 is 14 amino acids. Germline lookup yields CDR1 SGHTA and CDR2 FQGNSA. Trimming took off 5 bases at V and 14 bases at J, with 19 bases between the two ends. The DNA for the CDR3 is TGTGCCAGCAGCGTCTCCCCCACAGTCCAGACCCTCCACTTT. Protein: CASSVSPTVQTLHF.

The chain has TRBV7-3 and TRBJ2-7; tentatively, D is TRBD2 (6 bases). The V gene's germline CDR1 is SGHTA and CDR2 FQGTGA. V lost 0 bases, J lost 7 bases, and 7 bases lay in between. The CDR3 has 12 residues. CDR3 nucleotide sequence: TGTGCCAGCAGCTTAACAGGGAGGGAGCAGTACTTC. It codes for CASSLTGREQYF.

The rearrangement links TRBV6-5 to TRBJ1-1, with TRBD1 matching 7 bases. Trimming took 7 bases from V and 4 from J; bases not matched to a gene: 6. Germline V CDR1 and CDR2: MNHEY, SVGAGI. The CDR3 loop spans 13 amino acids. The CDR3 is CASNRGAGTEAFF. In DNA, the CDR3 is TGTGCCAGCAACAGGGGCGCGGGCACTGAAGCTTTCTTT.

The chain has TRBV28 and TRBJ1-6; TRBD1 matches 11 bases. The V segment lost 9 bases and the J segment 9 bases; nucleotides outside the gene matches: 13. The germline gives CDR1 MDHEN, CDR2 SYDVKM. This CDR3 spans 16 amino acids. CDR3 residues: CARPDRGRLISSPLHF. The CDR3 DNA reads TGTGCCAGGCCGGACAGGGGGCGCCTAATTAGTTCACCCCTCCACTTT. The variable domain in full, with the rest retrieved from reference TRBV28 and TRBJ1-6, is DVKVTQSSRYLVKRTGEKVFLECVQDMDHENMFWYRQDPGLGLRLIYFSYDVKMKEKGDIPEGYSVSREKKERFSLILESASTNQTSMYLCARPDRGRLISSPLHFGNGTRLTVT.

This chain connects TRBV5-8 to TRBJ2-5, with D tentatively TRBD2 (6 bases). Trimming removed 4 bases from V and 3 bases from J, with 22 bases in between. This CDR3 has 17 amino acids. Germline values: CDR1 SGHTS, CDR2 YDEGEE. CDR3 sequence (DNA): TGTGCCAGCAGCCCAGGTTTAGGCGGGGAGACTAAAGAGACCCAGTACTTC. Its translation is CASSPGLGGETKETQYF.

This chain links TRBV7-2 with TRBJ2-2; 11 bases align to TRBD2. CDR1 and CDR2 (germline): SGHTA, FQGNSA. This CDR3 is built from 15 residues. Losses at the gene ends were 3 bases for V and 4 bases for J; bases not matched to a gene: 1. CDR3 nucleotides: TGTGCCAGCAGCTTGACTAGCGGGGTCACCGGGGAGCTGTTTTTT. Its translation is CASSLTSGVTGELFF. Filled out from reference TRBV7-2 and TRBJ2-2, the complete variable domain reads GAGVSQSPSNKVTEKGKDVELRCDPISGHTALYWYRQSLGQGLEFLIYFQGNSAPDKSGLPSDRFSAERTGGSVSTLTIQRTQQEDSAVYLCASSLTSGVTGELFFGEGSRLTVL.

The chain recombines TRBV4-1 with TRBJ1-2, with D possibly being TRBD1 (5 bases). The germline CDR1 and CDR2 sequences are MGHRA and YSYEKL. This CDR3 is 15 amino acids long. V gave up 3 bases and J gave up 7 bases, with 18 bases separating them. Here the CDR3 DNA reads TGCGCCAGCAGCCAGAACTCGGGAGGGGCGCGTGGCTACACCTTC. Translating it yields CASSQNSGGARGYTF.